The clone carrying this T cell receptor (beta chain) has a single count. Its target is not known. The sample belongs to a study of molecular identifiers for immune sequencing clone quantification. Using a CD8+CD4-CCR7+CD45RA+ phenotype, naive CD8 T cells were sorted. Whole-study findings and limits: Clones of above 20 RNA copies carried over 97% of effector molecules; in naive cells they carried under 1%.

TCRdb itself ran the PCR reads through MiXCR, one entry per CDR3 protein. Here the sample spans hundreds of thousands of distinct CDR3 sequences, roughly a fifth being singletons. The CDR3 has 16 amino acids. The germline V gene encodes CDR1 LGHNA and CDR2 YSLEER. Trimming cost V 2 bases and J 0 bases, with 11 bases left between them. The sample was naive CD8+ T cells from blood, with Jurkat cell RNA spiked in. Subset meaning: FACS-sorted CD8+CD4-CCR7+CD45RA+ naive T cells. This receptor was obtained from a human donor in good health. Some libraries in this study had Jurkat cell RNA spiked in. The chain links TRBV4-3 to TRBJ2-1; D is undetermined. CDR3 sequence (DNA): TGCGCCAGCAGCCAACAGGCCACCACCTCCTACAATGAGCAGTTCTTC. Translating it yields CASSQQATTSYNEQFF.